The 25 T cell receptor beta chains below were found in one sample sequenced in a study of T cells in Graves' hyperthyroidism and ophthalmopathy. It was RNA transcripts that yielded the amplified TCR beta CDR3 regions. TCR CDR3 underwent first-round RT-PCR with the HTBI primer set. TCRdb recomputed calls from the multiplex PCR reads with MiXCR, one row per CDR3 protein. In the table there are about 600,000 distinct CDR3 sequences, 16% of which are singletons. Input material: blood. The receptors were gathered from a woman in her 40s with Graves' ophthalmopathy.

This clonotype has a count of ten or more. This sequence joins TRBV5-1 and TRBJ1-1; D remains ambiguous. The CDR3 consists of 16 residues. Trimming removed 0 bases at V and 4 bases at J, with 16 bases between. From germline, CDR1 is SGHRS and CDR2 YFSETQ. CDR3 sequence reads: CASSLGLPGYGTEAFF. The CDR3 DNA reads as TGCGCCAGCAGCTTGGGACTACCAGGATATGGCACTGAAGCTTTCTTT.

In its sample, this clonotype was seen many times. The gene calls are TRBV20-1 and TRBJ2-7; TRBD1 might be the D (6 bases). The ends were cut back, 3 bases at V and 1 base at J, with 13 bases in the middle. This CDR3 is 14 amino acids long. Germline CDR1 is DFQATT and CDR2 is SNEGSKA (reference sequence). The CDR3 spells CSARTSTGSYEQYF. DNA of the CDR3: TGCAGTGCTAGGACATCGACAGGTTCCTACGAGCAGTACTTC.

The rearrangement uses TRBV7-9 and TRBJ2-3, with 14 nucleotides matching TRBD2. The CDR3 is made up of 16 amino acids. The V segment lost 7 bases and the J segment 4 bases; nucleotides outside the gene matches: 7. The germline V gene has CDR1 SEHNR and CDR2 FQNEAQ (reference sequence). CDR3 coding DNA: TGTGCCAGCATCCCGGGACTAGCGGGGGCCTCAGATACGCAGTATTTT. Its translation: CASIPGLAGASDTQYF.

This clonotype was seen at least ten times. CDR3 sequence: CASSHGTGQETQYF. The DNA of the CDR3 is TGTGCCAGCAGTCACGGGACAGGCCAAGAGACCCAGTACTTC. The chain uses TRBV6-1 and TRBJ2-5, with 8 bases lining up with TRBD1. The CDR3 length is 14 residues. Losses at the gene ends were 5 bases for V and 1 base for J; bases not matched to a gene: 3. The germline gives CDR1 MNHNS, CDR2 SASEGT.

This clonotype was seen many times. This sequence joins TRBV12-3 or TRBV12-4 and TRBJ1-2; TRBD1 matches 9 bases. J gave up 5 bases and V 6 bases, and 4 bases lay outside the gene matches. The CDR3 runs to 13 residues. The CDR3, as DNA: TGTGCCAGCAGCCCGGGACAGGGATATGGCTACACCTTC. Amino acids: CASSPGQGYGYTF.

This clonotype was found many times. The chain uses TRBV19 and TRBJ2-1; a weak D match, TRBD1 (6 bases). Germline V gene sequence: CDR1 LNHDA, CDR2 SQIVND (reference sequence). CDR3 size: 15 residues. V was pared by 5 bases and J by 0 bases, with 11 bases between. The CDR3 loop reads CASSYQGGSYNEQFF. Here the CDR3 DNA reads TGTGCCAGTAGTTACCAAGGGGGCTCCTACAATGAGCAGTTCTTC.

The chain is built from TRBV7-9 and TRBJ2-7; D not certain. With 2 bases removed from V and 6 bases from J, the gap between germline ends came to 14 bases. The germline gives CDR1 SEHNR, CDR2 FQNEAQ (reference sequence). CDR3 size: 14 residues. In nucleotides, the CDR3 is TGTGCCAGCAGCTTACAGGTACCTTCCGCCGAGCAGTACTTC. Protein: CASSLQVPSAEQYF.

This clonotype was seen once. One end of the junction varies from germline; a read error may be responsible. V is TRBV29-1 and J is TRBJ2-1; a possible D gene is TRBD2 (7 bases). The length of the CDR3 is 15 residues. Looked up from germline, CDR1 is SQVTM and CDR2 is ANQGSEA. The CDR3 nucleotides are TGCAGCGTTTGGGGAGGGGGGAAGGTGTACAATGGGCAGTTCTTC. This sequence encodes CSVWGGGKVYNGQFF.

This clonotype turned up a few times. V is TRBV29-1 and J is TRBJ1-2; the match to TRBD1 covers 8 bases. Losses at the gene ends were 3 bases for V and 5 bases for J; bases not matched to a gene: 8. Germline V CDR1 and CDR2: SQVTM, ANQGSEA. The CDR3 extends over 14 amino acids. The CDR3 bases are TGCAGCGTTGACAACAGGGGGTCAAGATATGGCTACACCTTC. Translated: CSVDNRGSRYGYTF.

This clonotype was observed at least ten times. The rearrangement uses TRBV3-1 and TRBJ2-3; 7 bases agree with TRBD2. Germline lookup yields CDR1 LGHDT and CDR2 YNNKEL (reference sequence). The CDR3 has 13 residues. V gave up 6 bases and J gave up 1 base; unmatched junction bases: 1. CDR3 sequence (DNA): TGTGCCAGCAGGCTAGCGGGCACAGATACGCAGTATTTT. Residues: CASRLAGTDTQYF.

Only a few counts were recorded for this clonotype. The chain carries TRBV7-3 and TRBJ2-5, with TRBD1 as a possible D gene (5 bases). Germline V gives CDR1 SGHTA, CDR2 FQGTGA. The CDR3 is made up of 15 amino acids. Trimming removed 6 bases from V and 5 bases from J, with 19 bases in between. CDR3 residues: CASSVGVGQSETQYF. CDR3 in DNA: TGTGCCAGCAGTGTAGGAGTGGGGCAGTCGGAGACCCAGTACTTC.

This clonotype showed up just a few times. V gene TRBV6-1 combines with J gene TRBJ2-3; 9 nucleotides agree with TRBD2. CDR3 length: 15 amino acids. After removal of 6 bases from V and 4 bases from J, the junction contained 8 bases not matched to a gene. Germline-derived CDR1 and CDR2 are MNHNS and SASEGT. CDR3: CASSLIAGVADTQYF. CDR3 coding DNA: TGTGCCAGCAGCCTTATAGCGGGAGTAGCAGATACGCAGTATTTT.

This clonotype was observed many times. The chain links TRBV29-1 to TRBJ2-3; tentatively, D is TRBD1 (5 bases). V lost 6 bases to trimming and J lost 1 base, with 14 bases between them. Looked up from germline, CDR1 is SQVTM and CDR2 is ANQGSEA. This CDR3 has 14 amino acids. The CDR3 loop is CSVDSRVGTDTQYF. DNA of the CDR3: TGCAGCGTCGATAGCAGGGTGGGCACAGATACGCAGTATTTT.

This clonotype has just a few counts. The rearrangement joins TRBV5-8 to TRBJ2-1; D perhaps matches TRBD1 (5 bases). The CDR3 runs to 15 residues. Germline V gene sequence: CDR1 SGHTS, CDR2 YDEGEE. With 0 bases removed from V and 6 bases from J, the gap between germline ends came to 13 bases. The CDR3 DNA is TGTGCCAGCAGCTTGGTAGGGGCCTGGGGCAATGAGCAGTTCTTC. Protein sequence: CASSLVGAWGNEQFF.

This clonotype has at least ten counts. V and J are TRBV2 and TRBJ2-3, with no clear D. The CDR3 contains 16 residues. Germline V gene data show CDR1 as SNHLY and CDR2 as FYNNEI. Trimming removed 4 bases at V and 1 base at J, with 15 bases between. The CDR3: CASSATFLMGTDTQYF. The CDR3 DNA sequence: TGTGCCAGCAGTGCGACATTTCTAATGGGCACAGATACGCAGTATTTT.

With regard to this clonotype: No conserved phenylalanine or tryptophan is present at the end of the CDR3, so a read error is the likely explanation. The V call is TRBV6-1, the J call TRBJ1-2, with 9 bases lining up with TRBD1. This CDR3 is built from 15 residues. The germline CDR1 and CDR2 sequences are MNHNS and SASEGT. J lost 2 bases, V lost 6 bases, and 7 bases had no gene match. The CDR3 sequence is CASRLLQGANYGYTL. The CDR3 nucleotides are TGTGCCAGCAGGTTGCTACAGGGGGCGAACTATGGCTACACCCTC.

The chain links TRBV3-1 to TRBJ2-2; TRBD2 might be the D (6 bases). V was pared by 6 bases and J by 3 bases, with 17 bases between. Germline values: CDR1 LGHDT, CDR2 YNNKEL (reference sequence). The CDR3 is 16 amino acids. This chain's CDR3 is CASSRRGGQDTGELFF. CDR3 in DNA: TGTGCCAGCAGTCGTCGCGGAGGGCAGGACACCGGGGAGCTGTTTTTT. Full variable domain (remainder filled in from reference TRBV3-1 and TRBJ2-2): DTAVSQTPKYLVTQMGNDKSIKCEQNLGHDTMYWYKQDSKKFLKIMFSYNNKELIINETVPNRFSPKSPDKAHLNLHINSLELGDSAVYFCASSRRGGQDTGELFFGEGSRLTVL.

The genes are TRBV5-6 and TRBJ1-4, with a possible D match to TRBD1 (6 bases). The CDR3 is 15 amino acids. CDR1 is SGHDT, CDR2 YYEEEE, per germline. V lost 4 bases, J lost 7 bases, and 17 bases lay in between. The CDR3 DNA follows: TGTGCCAGCAGCCCCGTTGGGGGGCAGGGTGAAAAACTGTTTTTT. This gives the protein CASSPVGGQGEKLFF.

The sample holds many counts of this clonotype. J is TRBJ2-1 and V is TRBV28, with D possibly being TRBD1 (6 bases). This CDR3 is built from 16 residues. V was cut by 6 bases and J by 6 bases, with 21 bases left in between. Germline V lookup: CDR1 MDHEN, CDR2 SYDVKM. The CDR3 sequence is CASRVPLGQGGNEQFF. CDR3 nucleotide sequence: TGTGCCAGCAGAGTCCCATTGGGACAAGGGGGCAATGAGCAGTTCTTC.

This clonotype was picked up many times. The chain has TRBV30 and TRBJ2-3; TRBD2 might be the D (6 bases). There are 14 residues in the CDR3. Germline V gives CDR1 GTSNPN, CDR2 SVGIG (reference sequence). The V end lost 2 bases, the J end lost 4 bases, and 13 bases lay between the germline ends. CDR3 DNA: TGTGCCTGGAGTTATTCGGGACTCGCAGATACGCAGTATTTT. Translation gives CAWSYSGLADTQYF.

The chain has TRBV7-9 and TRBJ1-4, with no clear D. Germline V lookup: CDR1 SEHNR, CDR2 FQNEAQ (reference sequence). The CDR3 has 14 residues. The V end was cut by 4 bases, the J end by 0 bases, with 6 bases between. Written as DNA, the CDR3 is TGTGCCAGCAGCTACAGTGCAACTAATGAAAAACTGTTTTTT. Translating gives CASSYSATNEKLFF.

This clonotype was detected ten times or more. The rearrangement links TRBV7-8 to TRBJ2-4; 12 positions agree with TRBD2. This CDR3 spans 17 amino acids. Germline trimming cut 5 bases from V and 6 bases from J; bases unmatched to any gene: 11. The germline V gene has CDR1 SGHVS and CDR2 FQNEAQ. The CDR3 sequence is CASSEGTSGLGGNIQYF. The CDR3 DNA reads TGTGCCAGCAGCGAGGGGACTAGCGGGTTGGGGGGAAACATTCAGTACTTC.

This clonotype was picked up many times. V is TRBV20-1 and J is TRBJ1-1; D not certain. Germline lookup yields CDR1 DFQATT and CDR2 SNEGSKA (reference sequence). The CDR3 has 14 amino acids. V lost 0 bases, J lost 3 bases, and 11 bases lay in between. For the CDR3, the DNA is TGCAGTGCTAGAGATTCAGGAGTATACACTGAAGCTTTCTTT. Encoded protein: CSARDSGVYTEAFF.

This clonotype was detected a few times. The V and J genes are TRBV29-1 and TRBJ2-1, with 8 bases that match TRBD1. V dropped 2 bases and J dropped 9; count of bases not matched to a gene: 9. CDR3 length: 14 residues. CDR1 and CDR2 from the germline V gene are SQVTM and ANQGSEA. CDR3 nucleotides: TGCAGCGTTGAATACTGGGACAGGTCTCTTGAGCAGTTCTTC. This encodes CSVEYWDRSLEQFF.

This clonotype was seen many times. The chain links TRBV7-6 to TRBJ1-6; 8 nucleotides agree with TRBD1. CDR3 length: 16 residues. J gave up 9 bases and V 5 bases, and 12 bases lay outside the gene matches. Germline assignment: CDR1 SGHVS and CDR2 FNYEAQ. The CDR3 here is CASSGAPRDRFSPLHF. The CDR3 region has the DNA TGTGCCAGCAGCGGAGCCCCCCGGGACAGGTTTTCACCCCTCCACTTT.